Listed below are T cell receptor beta chains from one sample, sequenced in a study of cytotoxic CD8 clonotypes in ibrutinib-treated CLL. The table came from immunoSEQ multiplex PCR; TCRdb's copy has only in-frame clones and leaves some out. The table shows 50,000 to 70,000 clones, with 54% occurring only once. The material was PBMCs, obtained at disease progression, from a patient treated with ibrutinib. The receptors here all came from a human donor with chronic lymphocytic leukemia. Each CDR3 is given with its conserved first and last residue. The D gene is left open where the match is weak. Size is stated for part of the rows, as once, few or many counts, or as a class when the clone is expanded.

TGTGCCAGCAGCAAAGGGCCGACTAGCGGGGGGGGCCTCCGAGAGACCCAGTACTTC | CASSKGPTSGGGLRETQYF | TRBJ2-5 | 19 | TRBV21-1 | NA | NA
TGTGCCATCAGTAGGTCCCCAGGGACACTTCCCTACGAGCAGTACTTC | CAISRSPGTLPYEQYF | TRBJ2-7 | 16 | TRBV10-3 | NA | NA
TGTGCCAGCCAGACTAGCGGGGGGGTAGGTACGCAGTATTTT | CASQTSGGVGTQYF | TRBJ2-3 | 14 | TRBV27 | NA | TRBD2
TGCGCCAGCAGCCCCATTCAAGGCTCCTACGAGCAGTACTTC | CASSPIQGSYEQYF | TRBJ2-7 | 14 | TRBV5-1 | NA | NA
TGTGCCAGCAGCTTCGGAGGAGGCCCTAATTCACCCCTCCACTTT | CASSFGGGPNSPLHF | TRBJ1-6 | 15 | TRBV7-2 | few | NA
TGTGCCAGCAGCCTGGGTGGACAGGGTACAAACATTCAGTACTTC | CASSLGGQGTNIQYF | TRBJ2-4 | 15 | TRBV5-6 | NA | TRBD1
TGTGCCATCAGTACAGGGGGACTAGACGAGCAGTACTTC | CAISTGGLDEQYF | TRBJ2-7 | 13 | TRBV10-3 | NA | NA
TGTGCCAGCAGTTTTGCGGGTGACGAGCAGTACTTC | CASSFAGDEQYF | TRBJ2-7 | 12 | TRBV27 | NA | NA
TGTGCCAGCAGCCCACTAGCGGGGGACACAGATACGCAGTATTTT | CASSPLAGDTDTQYF | TRBJ2-3 | 15 | TRBV11-3 | many | TRBD2
TGTGCCAGCAGCTTAGGGGGGCCCGACGAGCAGTACTTC | CASSLGGPDEQYF | TRBJ2-7 | 13 | TRBV7-2 | NA | NA
TGTGCCAGCAGTCCCCCTGGAGCGAAGGAGCAGTTCTTC | CASSPPGAKEQFF | TRBJ2-1 | 13 | TRBV28 | NA | NA
TGTGCCAGTAGTATAGACGGTGCAACTAATGAAAAACTGTTTTTT | CASSIDGATNEKLFF | TRBJ1-4 | 15 | TRBV19 | NA | NA
TGTGCCAGCAGCCTCCCGGAGGGCCAAGGCTACACCTTC | CASSLPEGQGYTF | TRBJ1-2 | 13 | TRBV13 | NA | NA
TGTGCCTGGAGTGGAGCATCTGGAAACACCATATATTTT | CAWSGASGNTIYF | TRBJ1-3 | 13 | TRBV30 | NA | NA
TGTGCCAGCAGCGTAGCCCCAGGGGGCGGAGAGACCCAGTACTTC | CASSVAPGGGETQYF | TRBJ2-5 | 15 | TRBV9 | NA | TRBD1
TGTGCCAGCAAGGGTGATACGCAGTATTTT | CASKGDTQYF | TRBJ2-3 | 10 | TRBV25-1 | NA | NA
TGTGCCAGCACCCAGGACAGGGGATTAAAGGGCTACACCTTC | CASTQDRGLKGYTF | TRBJ1-2 | 14 | TRBV28 | NA | TRBD1
TGTGCCAGCAGCTTAAAGCCCCAGATGAGCTCTGGGGCCAACGTCCTGACTTTC | CASSLKPQMSSGANVLTF | TRBJ2-6 | 18 | TRBV7-3 | NA | NA
TGTGCCAGCAGTTACTCGACAGGAGGAGGGGGCTACGAGCAGTACTTC | CASSYSTGGGGYEQYF | TRBJ2-7 | 16 | TRBV6-5 | NA | NA
TGTGCCAGCAGCGTAGCTCGGTCAGGGGGCCCCCACTTTGAGCAGTTCTTC | CASSVARSGGPHFEQFF | TRBJ2-1 | 17 | TRBV9 | NA | TRBD1
TGTGCCAGCAGTTATACAGGGTCCGATCAGCCCCAGCATTTT | CASSYTGSDQPQHF | TRBJ1-5 | 14 | TRBV6-5 | NA | NA
TGTGCCAGCAGCTTAGCGGGGGGAGCAGGTCGGGAGCAGTTCTTC | CASSLAGGAGREQFF | TRBJ2-1 | 15 | TRBV7-9 | NA | NA
TGTGCCAGCAGCCGGAAAGGGGTTCGCCAATTTATCTACAATGAGCAGTTCTTC | CASSRKGVRQFIYNEQFF | TRBJ2-1 | 18 | TRBV11-2 | NA | NA
TGCGCCAGCAGCCAAGATTGGCTAGCGGGAGCCGAGCAGTACTTC | CASSQDWLAGAEQYF | TRBJ2-7 | 15 | TRBV4-3 | few | TRBD2
TGTGCCAGCAGTGTATACTATCCCTCCCGGGAGCTGTTTTTT | CASSVYYPSRELFF | TRBJ2-2 | 14 | TRBV6-1 | few | NA
TGCGCCAGCAGCTTAGGACAGGGAGGTGGCTACACCTTC | CASSLGQGGGYTF | TRBJ1-2 | 13 | TRBV5-1 | NA | TRBD1
TGTGCCAGCAGCGTAGGGGGCTCAGGTTCACCCCTCCACTTT | CASSVGGSGSPLHF | TRBJ1-6 | 14 | TRBV9 | few | NA
TGTGCCAGCAGTTTGAACAGGGTGGCAGATACGCAGTATTTT | CASSLNRVADTQYF | TRBJ2-3 | 14 | TRBV28 | few | NA
TGCGCCAGCAGCCAGGCTCTTACGGGGGGAGCCAAAAACATTCAGTACTTC | CASSQALTGGAKNIQYF | TRBJ2-4 | 17 | TRBV4-3 | NA | TRBD2
TGTGCCAGCAGTTTAGGAGGGAGGGGGGCGCTCTACGAGCAGTACTTC | CASSLGGRGALYEQYF | TRBJ2-7 | 16 | TRBV28 | NA | NA
TGCAGCGTTGAGGGTCGGGGGGGTCCAGATACGCAGTATTTT | CSVEGRGGPDTQYF | TRBJ2-3 | 14 | TRBV29-1 | NA | TRBD2
TGTGCCAGCGGGAGGGGGCAAGCTTTCTTT | CASGRGQAFF | TRBJ1-1 | 10 | TRBV28 | once | TRBD1
TGTGCCAGCAGCTTGACAGGGGGCGCGGGTCAGCCCCAGCATTTT | CASSLTGGAGQPQHF | TRBJ1-5 | 15 | TRBV7-2 | few | TRBD1
TGCGCCAGCGCACGACAGGGGGACTATGGCTACACCTTC | CASARQGDYGYTF | TRBJ1-2 | 13 | TRBV5-1 | few | TRBD1
TGTGCCAGCAGTCTACAGGGACGGCCGAACACCGGGGAGCTGTTTTTT | CASSLQGRPNTGELFF | TRBJ2-2 | 16 | TRBV28 | NA | NA
TGCGCCAGCAGCTTGGCCGTGACTAGCGGGGGGGATCGCAATGAGCAGTTCTTC | CASSLAVTSGGDRNEQFF | TRBJ2-1 | 18 | TRBV5-1 | few | TRBD2
TGTGCCAGCAGTTTAGGAGGACCTGGGGACGAGGGCTACACCTTC | CASSLGGPGDEGYTF | TRBJ1-2 | 15 | TRBV6-5 | NA | NA
TGTGCCAGCAGCTCGACAGGGGGCGCGGGCTCCACTGAAGCTTTCTTT | CASSSTGGAGSTEAFF | TRBJ1-1 | 16 | TRBV7-9 | NA | TRBD1